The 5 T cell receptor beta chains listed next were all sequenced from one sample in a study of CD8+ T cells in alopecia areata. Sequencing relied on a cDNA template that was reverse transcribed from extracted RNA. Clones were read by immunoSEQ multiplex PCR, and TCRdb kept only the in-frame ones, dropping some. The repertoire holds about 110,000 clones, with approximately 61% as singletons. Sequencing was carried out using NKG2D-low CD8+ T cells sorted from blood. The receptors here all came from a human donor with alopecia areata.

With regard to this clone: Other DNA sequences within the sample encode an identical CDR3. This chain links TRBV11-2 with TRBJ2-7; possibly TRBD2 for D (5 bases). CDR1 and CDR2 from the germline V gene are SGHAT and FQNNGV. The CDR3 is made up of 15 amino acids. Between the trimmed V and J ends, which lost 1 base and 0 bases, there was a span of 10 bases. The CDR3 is CASSLAAGSSYEQYF. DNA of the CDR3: TGTGCCAGCAGCTTAGCCGCGGGTAGCTCCTACGAGCAGTACTTC.

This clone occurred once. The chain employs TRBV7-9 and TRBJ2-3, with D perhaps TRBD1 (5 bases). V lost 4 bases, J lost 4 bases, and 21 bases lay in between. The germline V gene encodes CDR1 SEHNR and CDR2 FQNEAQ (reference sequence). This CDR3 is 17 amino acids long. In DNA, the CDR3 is TGTGCCAGCAGCTCCAGAAGGGGTTTTAACTTTTCAGATACGCAGTATTTT. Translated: CASSSRRGFNFSDTQYF.

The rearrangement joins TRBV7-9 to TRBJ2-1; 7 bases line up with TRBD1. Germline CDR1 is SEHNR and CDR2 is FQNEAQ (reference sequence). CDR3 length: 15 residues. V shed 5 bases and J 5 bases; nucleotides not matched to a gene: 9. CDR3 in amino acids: CASSRNEGTDNEQFF. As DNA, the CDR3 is TGTGCCAGCAGCAGAAACGAGGGGACAGACAATGAGCAGTTCTTC.

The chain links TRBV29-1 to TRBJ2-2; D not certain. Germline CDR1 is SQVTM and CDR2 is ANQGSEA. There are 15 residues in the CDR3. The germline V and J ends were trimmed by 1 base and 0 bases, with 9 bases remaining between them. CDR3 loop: CSVEVGSSNTGELFF. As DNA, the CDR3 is TGCAGCGTTGAAGTCGGCAGTTCGAACACCGGGGAGCTGTTTTTT.

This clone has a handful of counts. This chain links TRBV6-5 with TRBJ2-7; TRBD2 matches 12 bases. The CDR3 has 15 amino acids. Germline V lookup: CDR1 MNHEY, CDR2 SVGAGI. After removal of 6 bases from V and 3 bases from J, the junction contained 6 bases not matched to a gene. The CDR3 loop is CASRTGTSGYYEQYF. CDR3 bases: TGTGCCAGCAGGACCGGGACTAGCGGGTACTACGAGCAGTACTTC.